The 11 T cell receptor beta chains below come from one sample, sequenced in a study of blood T cell repertoires in COVID-19. Repertoires were generated with immunoSEQ multiplex PCR, while TCRdb's copy carries only in-frame clones and drops some. Seen here are 150,000 to 200,000 clones, 89% observed once, and the top ten hold roughly 0.77%. Sequencing input: PBMCs or T cells enriched from blood (not recorded which). The receptors come from a woman aged 18-35 years who had recovered from COVID-19.

The chain is built from TRBV3-1 (or the pseudogene TRBV3-2) and TRBJ2-7; 11 bases are a match to TRBD2. CDR1 and CDR2 (germline): LGHDT, YNNKEL (reference sequence). The CDR3 extends over 18 amino acids. V shed 0 bases, J shed 1 base, and the junction held 8 bases outside the gene matches. CDR3 DNA: TGTGCCAGCAGCCAAGATAAGCTAGCGGGAGGTGTATCCTACGAGCAGTACTTC. Amino acids: CASSQDKLAGGVSYEQYF.

The chain has TRBV21-1 and TRBJ2-1; the table's D call, TRBD1, has no DNA check behind it. TRBV21-1 is a listed pseudogene. The CDR3 totals 15 residues. CDR3 nucleotides: TGTGCCAGCAGCAGGGAAGGACATACCTACAATGAGCAGTTCTTC. It codes for CASSREGHTYNEQFF.

The chain joins TRBV12-5 to TRBJ2-7; 7 positions agree with TRBD2. This CDR3 has 15 amino acids. Per germline, CDR1 LGHNT and CDR2 FRNRAP. V trimming: 0 bases; J trimming: 5 bases; junction bases outside the gene matches: 7. The CDR3 bases are TGTGCTAGTGGTTTGGTAGGCGGGAGACTTCACGAGCAGTACTTC. This gives the protein CASGLVGGRLHEQYF.

In its sample, this clone was seen once. This chain joins TRBV5-1 and TRBJ2-1, with 8 nucleotides matching TRBD1. Per the germline V gene, CDR1 is SGHRS and CDR2 is YFSETQ. V lost 0 bases and J lost 9; bases outside the gene matches: 11. The CDR3 totals 16 residues. This chain's CDR3 is CASSLVPPTGAGEQFF. In DNA form, the CDR3 reads TGCGCCAGCAGCTTGGTTCCCCCGACAGGGGCAGGTGAGCAGTTCTTC.

The V and J genes are TRBV24-1 and TRBJ2-3, with 12 bases identical to TRBD2. V was clipped by 4 bases and J by 0 bases; unmatched bases: 7. The CDR3 runs 18 residues. CDR1 and CDR2 (germline): KGHDR, SFDVKD. The CDR3 DNA follows: TGTGCCACCAGTGACCCCGGACTAGCGGGGCCCAGCACAGATACGCAGTATTTT. It translates to CATSDPGLAGPSTDTQYF.

The V gene is TRBV29-1, the J gene TRBJ2-7, with 9 bases that match TRBD2. The CDR3 runs 13 residues. V trimming: 5 bases; J trimming: 1 base; junction bases outside the gene matches: 3. Germline loops: CDR1 SQVTM, CDR2 ANQGSEA. As DNA, the CDR3 is TGCAGCGTTCATAGCGGGAGTTCCTACGAGCAGTACTTC. Translated, it gives CSVHSGSSYEQYF.

This chain links TRBV15 with TRBJ2-1; 9 bases are shared with TRBD1. CDR3 length: 14 residues. Germline CDR1 LNHNV, CDR2 YYDKDF (reference sequence). After removal of 5 bases from V and 12 bases from J, the junction contained 11 bases not matched to a gene. The CDR3 spells CATSPLRDRVAQFF. Here the CDR3 DNA reads TGTGCCACCAGCCCTCTCCGGGACAGGGTGGCGCAGTTCTTC.

V and J are TRBV29-1 and TRBJ2-7, with 7 bases that match TRBD1. The V segment lost 0 bases and the J segment 3 bases; nucleotides outside the gene matches: 5. There are 14 residues in the CDR3. The germline V gene has CDR1 SQVTM and CDR2 ANQGSEA. CDR3 DNA sequence: TGCAGCGTTGAAGATGGTTCAGGGGGCTACGAGCAGTACTTC. Translating gives CSVEDGSGGYEQYF.

This clone is a singleton in its sample. The CDR3 DNA follows: TGTGCCAGCAGTTTCGGTGGTAAAGATACGCAGTATTTT. Residues: CASSFGGKDTQYF. The V and J genes are TRBV12-3 or TRBV12-4 and TRBJ2-3, with D unclear. The CDR3 extends over 13 amino acids. Trimming shortened V by 3 bases and J by 5 bases, and 9 bases separated the two germline ends.

The chain is built from TRBV5-1 and TRBJ1-1; D gene uncertain. Germline CDR1 reads SGHRS; CDR2 reads YFSETQ. Trimming removed 0 bases from V and 0 bases from J, with 6 bases in between. This CDR3 contains 14 residues. The CDR3 DNA reads TGCGCCAGCAGCTTGGGAGCCATGAACACTGAAGCTTTCTTT. Amino acids: CASSLGAMNTEAFF.

The gene calls are TRBV30 and TRBJ2-2, with D perhaps matching TRBD1 (7 bases). The CDR3 runs to 14 residues. The V and J ends lost 5 bases and 4 bases respectively, with 14 bases between them. Germline CDR1 reads GTSNPN; CDR2 reads SVGIG (reference sequence). The CDR3: CAWGGTALTGELFF. The CDR3 DNA sequence: TGTGCCTGGGGCGGGACAGCACTCACCGGGGAGCTGTTTTTT.